This TCR beta chain was profiled in a study of blood T cell repertoires in COVID-19. Looking at the study overall: There were acute and convalescent COVID-19 samples, and they came from the United States, Italy and Spain. From T cells, B-cell-depleted T cells, or PBMCs came the material, which was cDNA or gDNA.

Per the original data handling: Amplified reference gene primers provided the basis for estimating nucleated cell counts. Data came from immunoSEQ multiplex PCR; TCRdb stores just in-frame clones and leaves some out. V, J and clone size were drawn from that table, and D and trimming were deduced from the DNA. The profile shows about 160,000 clones, 84% of them singletons. The CDR3 contains 15 residues. Trimming took 4 bases from V and 6 from J; bases not matched to a gene: 7. The germline gives CDR1 SGDLS, CDR2 YYNGEE. Sequenced sample: peripheral blood. The TCR was taken from a man between 35 and 55 years old who had recovered from COVID-19. The rearrangement uses TRBV9 and TRBJ1-3; 10 bases line up with TRBD1. CDR3 loop: CASSFGTGEENTIYF. The CDR3 DNA reads TGTGCCAGCAGCTTCGGGACAGGGGAGGAAAACACCATATATTTT.